This T cell receptor beta chain stems from a study of shared clonotypes between healthy human individuals. Study-wide results and caveats: With a handful of donors compared, roughly 5% of naive CD4 clonotypes were shared. The study's rarefaction showed incomplete sorted-subset sequencing despite large depth. Relative to clonotypes present in all four donors, those not shared had lower generation probabilities.

Deep was the level used in running the assay. Sequencing was performed with immunoSEQ multiplex PCR; in TCRdb, only in-frame clones are kept and a portion is missing. The sample shows around 1,900,000 clones, over 85% of them seen only once. In its sample, this clone was seen once. Its antigen remains unidentified. The CDR3 consists of 16 residues. Germline lookup yields CDR1 SEHNR and CDR2 FQNEAQ (reference sequence). Trimming took 7 bases from V and 2 from J, leaving 21 bases between them. Naive CD8 cells, CD45RO-negative and positively selected for CCR7, excluded terminally differentiated effector memory CD45RA+ cells.

The V call is TRBV7-9, the J call TRBJ2-7, with D tentatively TRBD2 (6 bases). This receptor was identified in a man aged 18 to 30 in good health. Some clones in this sample may be carry-over from other donors' samples. Sample: naive CD8+ T cells from PBMCs. The CDR3 coding sequence is TGTGCCAGCACCCCCCTCCCCCGGGAGCTAACCTACGAGCAGTACTTC. It specifies CASTPLPRELTYEQYF.